The 32 T cell receptor beta chains below were found in one sample sequenced in a study of regulatory dendritic cells for organ transplantation. Assay used: immunoSEQ multiplex PCR; TCRdb lists only in-frame clones, some missing. Of around 12,000 clones in the sample, 85% to 90% were seen once. Antigens of these TCRs are unknown. Sorted T cells were CFSE-labeled and cultured 5 days with allogeneic regulatory or mature dendritic cells at 1:10. The sample consisted of naive CD8+ T cells from blood cultured with regulatory dendritic cells. The subset was: CD45RA+ naive T cells. The receptors derive from a human donor in good health.

The V and J genes are TRBV15 and TRBJ2-7; 10 bases are shared with TRBD1. V dropped 0 bases and J dropped 6; count of bases not matched to a gene: 11. The germline gives CDR1 LNHNV, CDR2 YYDKDF (reference sequence). The CDR3 has 17 residues. CDR3 in amino acids: CATSRDYLGQGLVEQYF. DNA of the CDR3: TGTGCCACCAGCAGAGATTATTTGGGACAGGGGCTAGTCGAGCAGTACTTC. Full variable domain (outside the CDR3, taken from reference TRBV15 and TRBJ2-7): DAMVIQNPRYQVTQFGKPVTLSCSQTLNHNVMYWYQQKSSQAPKLLFHYYDKDFNNEADTPDNFQSRRPNTSFCFLDIRSPGLGDTAMYLCATSRDYLGQGLVEQYFGPGTRLTVT.

This clone was picked up one time. The chain couples TRBV28 to TRBJ1-2; D remains unclear. The ends were cut back, 5 bases at V and 4 bases at J, with 8 bases in the middle. The CDR3 has 12 amino acids. The germline gives CDR1 MDHEN, CDR2 SYDVKM. This CDR3 is CASSISAYGYTF. For the CDR3, the DNA is TGTGCCAGCAGTATATCAGCCTATGGCTACACCTTC.

The J gene is TRBJ2-7, the V gene TRBV30; D perhaps matches TRBD1 (5 bases). With 2 bases removed from V and 4 bases from J, the gap between germline ends came to 15 bases. Germline V gene data show CDR1 as GTSNPN and CDR2 as SVGIG (reference sequence). The CDR3 length is 14 residues. In DNA, the CDR3 is TGTGCCTGGAGTTCCCTATTAGGGGTGTACGAGCAGTACTTC. Residues: CAWSSLLGVYEQYF.

The V gene is TRBV6-4, the J gene TRBJ1-1; no definite D call. The CDR3 spans 13 residues. The V gene's germline CDR1 is MRHNA and CDR2 SNTAGT. V lost 2 bases and J lost 6, with 10 bases in between. The CDR3 is CASSDGGSAEAFF. DNA for the CDR3: TGTGCCAGCAGTGACGGAGGATCGGCTGAAGCTTTCTTT.

The rearrangement links TRBV11-2 to TRBJ2-3, with a weak D call TRBD1 (6 bases). In germline, CDR1 is SGHAT, CDR2 FQNNGV. V lost 3 bases and J lost 2, with 12 bases in between. The CDR3 sequence is 15 residues long. For the CDR3, the DNA is TGTGCCAGCAGCTTGAGGCCAGGGGCCACAGATACGCAGTATTTT. The encoded protein is CASSLRPGATDTQYF.

The chain employs TRBV4-2 and TRBJ2-7; 7 bases agree with TRBD1. V was pared by 0 bases and J by 2 bases, with 7 bases of the junction left unmatched. Per the germline V gene, CDR1 is LGHNA and CDR2 is YNFKEQ. The CDR3 loop spans 16 amino acids. The CDR3 sequence is CASSQDVRDSPYEQYF. The CDR3 DNA reads TGTGCCAGCAGCCAAGATGTCCGGGACAGTCCCTACGAGCAGTACTTC.

The chain employs TRBV4-1 and TRBJ1-4; D is undetermined. V lost 4 bases, J lost 8 bases, and 8 bases lay in between. This CDR3 comprises 12 residues. The germline V gene has CDR1 MGHRA and CDR2 YSYEKL. In DNA form, the CDR3 reads TGCGCCAGCAGCCCCCCGGACGAAAAACTGTTTTTT. Amino acid sequence: CASSPPDEKLFF.

The rearrangement links TRBV4-3 to TRBJ1-2; 7 positions match TRBD1. Germline CDR1 and CDR2: LGHNA and YSLEER. V shed 0 bases and J 4 bases; nucleotides not matched to a gene: 5. The CDR3 has 15 residues. The chain's CDR3 is CASSQDRQGVYGYTF. DNA of the CDR3: TGCGCCAGCAGCCAAGACCGACAGGGTGTCTATGGCTACACCTTC.

V usage is TRBV4-3 and J usage is TRBJ2-7; TRBD2 matches 9 bases. The CDR3 covers 16 residues. The ends lost 1 base at V and 3 bases at J; junction bases unmatched: 7. The germline V gene has CDR1 LGHNA and CDR2 YSLEER. In DNA, the CDR3 is TGCGCCAGCAGCCAAGGGCAGACTAGCGGTTACTACGAGCAGTACTTC. It translates to CASSQGQTSGYYEQYF.

The chain joins TRBV6-6 to TRBJ2-5; the match to TRBD2 covers 7 bases. V dropped 6 bases and J dropped 4; count of bases not matched to a gene: 11. Looked up from germline, CDR1 is MNHNY and CDR2 is SVGAGI (reference sequence). The CDR3 sequence is 15 residues long. The CDR3 DNA reads TGTGCCAGCAGCCCCCCGTTAGCGGGCCTAGAGACCCAGTACTTC. Protein: CASSPPLAGLETQYF.

This CDR3 is CASSVTGTGTGELFF. The CDR3 DNA sequence: TGTGCCAGCAGCGTGACCGGGACGGGCACCGGGGAGCTGTTTTTT. The chain employs TRBV7-2 and TRBJ2-2; either TRBD1 or TRBD2 may supply D (5 bases each). The ends were cut back, 5 bases at V and 4 bases at J, with 14 bases in the middle. CDR3 length: 15 residues. Germline-derived CDR1 and CDR2 are SGHTA and FQGNSA. Combining the CDR3 with reference TRBV7-2 and TRBJ2-2 gives the whole variable domain GAGVSQSPSNKVTEKGKDVELRCDPISGHTALYWYRQSLGQGLEFLIYFQGNSAPDKSGLPSDRFSAERTGGSVSTLTIQRTQQEDSAVYLCASSVTGTGTGELFFGEGSRLTVL.

V is TRBV13 and J is TRBJ1-3; possible D gene TRBD1, 5 bases. Germline V gene lookup returns CDR1 PRHDT and CDR2 FYEKMQ (reference sequence). Trimming cost V 2 bases and J 6 bases, with 8 bases left between them. The length of the CDR3 is 13 residues. In DNA form, the CDR3 reads TGTGCCAGCAGCTTACAGGGAGAAAACACCATATATTTT. Protein product: CASSLQGENTIYF. The variable domain in full, with the rest retrieved from reference TRBV13 and TRBJ1-3, is AAGVIQSPRHLIKEKRETATLKCYPIPRHDTVYWYQQGPGQDPQFLISFYEKMQSDKGSIPDRFSAQQFSDYHSELNMSSLELGDSALYFCASSLQGENTIYFGEGSWLTVV.

The V gene is TRBV4-2, the J gene TRBJ2-3; D ambiguous. The V end was cut by 0 bases, the J end by 9 bases, with 13 bases between. Germline V CDR1 and CDR2: LGHNA, YNFKEQ. This CDR3 has 14 residues. As DNA, the CDR3 is TGTGCCAGCAGCCAAGATAAGACGATCAAAACGCAGTATTTT. Protein product: CASSQDKTIKTQYF.

This chain uses TRBV19 with TRBJ1-1; D uncertain. The CDR3 contains 12 residues. V was trimmed by 4 bases and J by 2 bases, leaving 5 bases between them. Germline V lookup: CDR1 LNHDA, CDR2 SQIVND (reference sequence). The CDR3 loop reads CASSKDNTEAFF. CDR3 in DNA: TGTGCCAGTAGTAAAGACAACACTGAAGCTTTCTTT.

The chain couples TRBV13 to TRBJ2-1; 13 bases fit TRBD2. J gave up 6 bases and V 4 bases, and 12 bases lay outside the gene matches. The germline V gene has CDR1 PRHDT and CDR2 FYEKMQ (reference sequence). This CDR3 has 18 amino acids. CDR3 region: CASSSTSSGLAGSNEQFF. Here the CDR3 DNA reads TGTGCCAGCAGCTCCACTTCTTCGGGACTAGCGGGGAGCAATGAGCAGTTCTTC.

Details on this clone: At one end the junction does not follow the germline gene, possibly because of a read error. The rearrangement links TRBV6-1 to TRBJ1-1; D is unresolved. The CDR3 covers 8 residues. Germline-derived CDR1 and CDR2 are MNHNS and SASEGT. The CDR3 sequence is CASRELIF. CDR3 in DNA: TGTGCCAGTCGCGAGCTAATCTTT.

The chain couples TRBV5-1 to TRBJ2-5; possibly TRBD2 for D (6 bases). Germline lookup yields CDR1 SGHRS and CDR2 YFSETQ. Trimming stripped 3 bases from V and 1 base from J, with 13 bases between. This CDR3 has 15 amino acids. CDR3 loop: CASSSIAVRQETQYF. CDR3 DNA sequence: TGCGCCAGCAGCTCTATAGCGGTGCGCCAAGAGACCCAGTACTTC.

The chain carries TRBV27 and TRBJ2-2; tentative D call: TRBD2 (7 bases). The length of the CDR3 is 16 residues. The germline V gene encodes CDR1 MNHEY and CDR2 SMNVEV (reference sequence). Trimming pared 5 bases from V and 1 base from J, leaving 14 bases between. CDR3 region: CASSPGGPLNTGELFF. DNA of the CDR3: TGTGCCAGCAGTCCCGGGGGGCCATTGAACACCGGGGAGCTGTTTTTT.

The J gene is TRBJ2-7, the V gene TRBV5-1, with D unresolved. The V and J ends lost 3 bases and 0 bases respectively, with 4 bases between them. Germline V CDR1 and CDR2: SGHRS, YFSETQ. The CDR3 is 12 amino acids. CDR3 sequence reads: CASSSTSYEQYF. For the CDR3, the DNA is TGCGCCAGCAGCTCTACCTCCTACGAGCAGTACTTC.

V and J are TRBV4-2 and TRBJ2-3; tentatively, D is TRBD2 (6 bases). The CDR3 consists of 15 residues. Trimming removed 5 bases at V and 2 bases at J, with 14 bases between. Germline V gene lookup returns CDR1 LGHNA and CDR2 YNFKEQ. The CDR3 DNA sequence: TGTGCCAGCAGCGCCGGGACTTCCCTCACAGATACGCAGTATTTT. This codes for CASSAGTSLTDTQYF.

The genes are TRBV28 and TRBJ2-7, with TRBD2 matching 7 bases. This CDR3 is built from 19 residues. V lost 5 bases to trimming and J lost 3 bases; unmatched junction nucleotides: 22. Germline V gene sequence: CDR1 MDHEN, CDR2 SYDVKM. CDR3 sequence reads: CASSGGAGLTPKADYEQYF. The CDR3 DNA reads TGTGCCAGCAGTGGGGGTGCGGGACTAACCCCGAAGGCTGACTACGAGCAGTACTTC.

The rearrangement uses TRBV7-9 and TRBJ1-1; weak D call: TRBD1 (5 bases). This CDR3 has 15 amino acids. Germline V gene data show CDR1 as SEHNR and CDR2 as FQNEAQ (reference sequence). Between the trimmed V and J ends, which lost 5 bases and 0 bases, there was a span of 13 bases. CDR3 DNA: TGTGCCAGCAGCCTAATTAGGGGAGTGAACACTGAAGCTTTCTTT. Protein: CASSLIRGVNTEAFF. The variable domain in full, with the rest retrieved from reference TRBV7-9 and TRBJ1-1, is DTGVSQNPRHKITKRGQNVTFRCDPISEHNRLYWYRQTLGQGPEFLTYFQNEAQLEKSRLLSDRFSAERPKGSFSTLEIQRTEQGDSAMYLCASSLIRGVNTEAFFGQGTRLTVV.

The chain joins TRBV11-2 to TRBJ1-1, with D possibly TRBD1 on 5 matching bases. CDR3 size: 12 residues. Germline-derived CDR1 and CDR2 are SGHAT and FQNNGV. V was trimmed by 5 bases and J by 3 bases, leaving 7 bases between them. This CDR3 is CASSPTDTEAFF. The CDR3 region has the DNA TGTGCCAGCAGCCCGACAGACACTGAAGCTTTCTTT.

The V and J genes are TRBV4-1 and TRBJ1-1, with D perhaps matching TRBD1 (6 bases). V was trimmed by 4 bases and J by 5 bases, leaving 17 bases between them. This CDR3 region has 15 residues. Germline V gene lookup returns CDR1 MGHRA and CDR2 YSYEKL. CDR3 coding DNA: TGCGCCAGCAGCCCCTCCACCGGGGGGCGGACTGAAGCTTTCTTT. Its translation: CASSPSTGGRTEAFF.

This chain joins TRBV18 and TRBJ2-7; 8 positions match TRBD1. Germline-derived CDR1 and CDR2 are KGHSH and LQKENI. This CDR3 spans 15 amino acids. Unmatched junction bases numbered 5, after V lost 3 bases and J lost 1 base. CDR3 sequence reads: CASSPARDRSYEQYF. The DNA of the CDR3 is TGTGCCAGCTCACCGGCCCGGGACAGGTCCTACGAGCAGTACTTC.

This clone was found a few times. The chain carries TRBV2 and TRBJ1-1; D is possibly TRBD1 (5 bases). Germline V CDR1 and CDR2: SNHLY, FYNNEI. Trimming took off 4 bases at V and 10 bases at J, with 10 bases between the two ends. The CDR3 has 11 amino acids. In DNA, the CDR3 is TGTGCCAGCAGTGGTCGGGACGGAGCTTTCTTT. It codes for CASSGRDGAFF.

This clone was recorded once. The genes are TRBV4-1 and TRBJ2-5; D may be TRBD2 (6 bases). Germline V CDR1 and CDR2: MGHRA, YSYEKL. V lost 5 bases to trimming and J lost 2 bases, with 15 bases between them. This CDR3 spans 15 amino acids. The CDR3 nucleotides read TGCGCCAGCAGCACCCGGGACTTGCGGCAAGAGACCCAGTACTTC. It translates to CASSTRDLRQETQYF.

The gene calls are TRBV7-9 and TRBJ2-1; TRBD1 matches at 8 bases. Looked up from germline, CDR1 is SEHNR and CDR2 is FQNEAQ (reference sequence). The CDR3 length is 15 residues. Trimming cost V 1 base and J 8 bases; bases outside gene matches: 7. CDR3: CASSLGQGARYEQFF. CDR3 DNA: TGTGCCAGCAGCTTAGGGCAGGGGGCTAGGTATGAGCAGTTCTTC.

This CDR3 is CASSLAGDIYGYTF. Here the CDR3 DNA reads TGTGCCAGCAGCTTGGCAGGGGATATCTATGGCTACACCTTC. The gene calls are TRBV5-5 and TRBJ1-2; TRBD1 is a possible D gene (6 bases). The germline V gene has CDR1 SGHKS and CDR2 YYEKEE (reference sequence). This CDR3 is 14 amino acids long. Deletions cut 0 bases from V and 4 bases from J, with 10 bases between.

The V and J genes are TRBV28 and TRBJ2-7, with TRBD2 identical over 8 bases. This CDR3 comprises 14 residues. Unmatched junction bases numbered 4, after V lost 3 bases and J lost 3 bases. Germline values: CDR1 MDHEN, CDR2 SYDVKM. This CDR3 is CASSFPAGDYEQYF. The CDR3 DNA reads as TGTGCCAGCAGTTTCCCAGCGGGAGACTACGAGCAGTACTTC.

The J gene is TRBJ1-2, the V gene TRBV4-1; D unresolved. Deletions cut 3 bases from V and 8 bases from J, with 10 bases between. The CDR3 spans 12 residues. Germline CDR1 is MGHRA and CDR2 is YSYEKL. The chain's CDR3 is CASSQYAQGYTF. The DNA of the CDR3 is TGCGCCAGCAGCCAGTATGCCCAGGGCTACACCTTC.

The gene calls are TRBV5-6 and TRBJ2-3, with D uncertain. This CDR3 is 12 amino acids long. Per the germline V gene, CDR1 is SGHDT and CDR2 is YYEEEE. With 4 bases removed from V and 6 bases from J, the gap between germline ends came to 9 bases. CDR3 sequence reads: CASSVGSDTQYF. CDR3 sequence (DNA): TGTGCCAGCAGCGTGGGGTCGGATACGCAGTATTTT.